Following are 4 T cell receptor beta chains from one sample sequenced in a study of preoperative IRX-2 immunotherapy in early breast cancer. Treatment defined: preoperative locoregional IRX-2 cytokine immunotherapy. Clones were read by immunoSEQ multiplex PCR, and TCRdb kept only the in-frame ones, dropping some. The sample lists roughly 10,000 clones; around 86% were seen once. The material was lymph node tissue, obtained before IRX-2 immunotherapy. The receptor source for this set is a human donor with breast cancer.

This rearrangement joins TRBV6-8 to TRBJ2-1; 9 bases are shared with TRBD2. CDR1 is MNHGY, CDR2 SAAAGT, per germline. This CDR3 spans 15 amino acids. J gave up 10 bases and V 2 bases, and 9 bases lay outside the gene matches. DNA for the CDR3: TGTGCCAGCAGTTACATTAGTCTAGCGGGACAAGAGCAGTTCTTC. Encoded protein: CASSYISLAGQEQFF.

This clone showed up just once. V is TRBV19 and J is TRBJ1-5; TRBD1 matches at 9 bases. The V gene end was trimmed by 7 bases and the J gene end by 4 bases; junction bases not matched to a gene: 11. Germline CDR1 LNHDA, CDR2 SQIVND (reference sequence). CDR3 length: 16 residues. CDR3 DNA: TGTGCCAGTACCCCCTGGGACAGGGTCCTAAATCAGCCCCAGCATTTT. Translation gives CASTPWDRVLNQPQHF. Together with reference TRBV19 and TRBJ1-5, the CDR3 gives the full variable domain: DGGITQSPKYLFRKEGQNVTLSCEQNLNHDAMYWYRQDPGQGLRLIYYSQIVNDFQKGDIAEGYSVSREKKESFPLTVTSAQKNPTAFYLCASTPWDRVLNQPQHFGDGTRLSIL.

V is TRBV19 and J is TRBJ2-2; possible D gene TRBD2, 7 bases. This CDR3 is built from 16 residues. Germline V gene data show CDR1 as LNHDA and CDR2 as SQIVND (reference sequence). V dropped 7 bases and J dropped 2 bases, with 17 bases sitting between them. CDR3 DNA: TGTGCCAGTAAGGGGGGGCTAGCGTCTAACACCGGGGAGCTGTTTTTT. Amino acid sequence: CASKGGLASNTGELFF.

The rearrangement links TRBV6-8 to TRBJ2-7; tentatively, D is TRBD1 (5 bases). Germline V CDR1 and CDR2: MNHGY, SAAAGT. Trimming took 7 bases from V and 3 from J, leaving 10 bases between them. The CDR3 sequence is 12 residues long. CDR3 protein: CASTPQGYEQYF. The CDR3 nucleotides are TGTGCCAGCACCCCCCAGGGCTACGAGCAGTACTTC.